The 28 T cell receptor beta chains presented below share a single source sample, sequenced in a study of beta chain features in type 1 diabetes. As every portion of the isolated RNA was reverse transcribed, the sequencing read expressed TCRB transcripts. The assay was immunoSEQ multiplex PCR, and TCRdb's table has in-frame clones only and misses some. This table holds tens of thousands of clones, roughly a third found once. The sequenced sample consisted of stem cell memory CD4+ T cells from blood. All receptors come from a woman aged 18-35 years in good health.

DNA for the CDR3: TGTGCCAGTAGTATGGCAGGGGGAGTCGGGGAGCTGTTTTTT. Its protein product is CASSMAGGVGELFF. V usage is TRBV19 and J usage is TRBJ2-2; 7 bases agree with TRBD1. V was pared by 3 bases and J by 7 bases, with 5 bases of the junction left unmatched. Looked up from germline, CDR1 is LNHDA and CDR2 is SQIVND (reference sequence). This CDR3 is 14 amino acids long.

This clone was seen a single time. The chain recombines TRBV29-1 with TRBJ2-7; no clear D gene. Germline assignment: CDR1 SQVTM and CDR2 ANQGSEA. Trimming took off 4 bases at V and 1 base at J, with 8 bases between the two ends. The CDR3 totals 12 residues. The CDR3 loop reads CSVAASSYEQYF. DNA for the CDR3: TGCAGCGTTGCTGCCAGTTCCTACGAGCAGTACTTC.

J is TRBJ1-1 and V is TRBV5-1; no firm D call. Germline values: CDR1 SGHRS, CDR2 YFSETQ. V lost 0 bases to trimming and J lost 0 bases, with 12 bases between them. The CDR3 spans 16 residues. CDR3 loop: CASSLAGRGMNTEAFF. CDR3 sequence (DNA): TGCGCCAGCAGCTTGGCCGGGCGGGGAATGAACACTGAAGCTTTCTTT.

The sample holds a few counts of this clone. The chain links TRBV7-9 to TRBJ2-3, with 8 bases lining up with TRBD1. V lost 0 bases to trimming and J lost 2 bases; unmatched junction nucleotides: 1. The CDR3 covers 15 residues. Germline CDR1 and CDR2: SEHNR and FQNEAQ (reference sequence). CDR3 DNA: TGTGCCAGCAGCTTAGCGGACAGGGCCACAGATACGCAGTATTTT. Translating gives CASSLADRATDTQYF.

The chain recombines TRBV4-1 with TRBJ1-1; D not resolved. CDR3 length: 15 residues. Germline V gene lookup returns CDR1 MGHRA and CDR2 YSYEKL. With 0 bases removed from V and 0 bases from J, the gap between germline ends came to 8 bases. CDR3 in amino acids: CASSQEGSLNTEAFF. The CDR3 DNA follows: TGCGCCAGCAGCCAAGAGGGGAGTCTGAACACTGAAGCTTTCTTT.

The CDR3 sequence is CASSRRANEKLFF. The CDR3 DNA is TGCGCCAGCAGCCGACGGGCTAATGAAAAACTGTTTTTT. The rearrangement joins TRBV4-1 to TRBJ1-4; no clear D. Germline CDR1 reads MGHRA; CDR2 reads YSYEKL. V lost 4 bases and J lost 3, with 6 bases in between. The CDR3 totals 13 residues.

This clone showed up just once. The chain employs TRBV5-1 and TRBJ2-7, with a tentative D call TRBD2 (5 bases). V lost 1 base and J lost 6, with 11 bases in between. The CDR3 loop spans 13 amino acids. Germline loops: CDR1 SGHRS, CDR2 YFSETQ. CDR3 DNA: TGCGCCAGCAGCTTGCGGGAAAGGATCGAGCAGTACTTC. Translation gives CASSLRERIEQYF.

The chain employs TRBV5-1 and TRBJ2-7; TRBD2 matches at 7 bases. The CDR3 spans 17 residues. Germline CDR1 reads SGHRS; CDR2 reads YFSETQ. J was trimmed by 0 bases and V by 4 bases; bases with no gene match: 13. CDR3 nucleotides: TGCGCCAGCAGCCCGGCCGGGGGAGCGGGGATCTCCTACGAGCAGTACTTC. It encodes CASSPAGGAGISYEQYF.

The rearrangement joins TRBV4-2 to TRBJ1-4, with 7 bases identical to TRBD1. Germline V gene data show CDR1 as LGHNA and CDR2 as YNFKEQ. The CDR3 consists of 17 residues. J lost 3 bases, V lost 4 bases, and 11 bases had no gene match. The CDR3 DNA reads TGTGCCAGCAGCCGAGACCGACAGGGTACCCCTAATGAAAAACTGTTTTTT. Encoded protein: CASSRDRQGTPNEKLFF.

The V and J genes are TRBV7-6 and TRBJ2-3; TRBD1 is a possible D gene (7 bases). The CDR3 sequence is 16 residues long. V was clipped by 3 bases and J by 4 bases, with 17 bases between them. Looked up from germline, CDR1 is SGHVS and CDR2 is FNYEAQ. DNA of the CDR3: TGTGCCAGCAGCTTGTATCGGCAGGGGGGTCCAGATACGCAGTATTTT. Translating it yields CASSLYRQGGPDTQYF. Full variable domain (rest looked up from reference TRBV7-6 and TRBJ2-3): GAGVSQSPRYKVTKRGQDVALRCDPISGHVSLYWYRQALGQGPEFLTYFNYEAQQDKSGLPNDRFSAERPEGSISTLTIQRTEQRDSAMYRCASSLYRQGGPDTQYFGPGTRLTVL.

The V and J genes are TRBV7-2 and TRBJ2-4, with D tentatively TRBD1 (6 bases). Trimming removed 5 bases at V and 7 bases at J, with 15 bases between. Germline CDR1 and CDR2: SGHTA and FQGNSA. CDR3 length equals 14 residues. DNA of the CDR3: TGTGCCAGCAGCCTTATGGGGGCGGCGAACATTCAGTACTTC. Translated, it gives CASSLMGAANIQYF.

This clone occurred a few times. This sequence joins TRBV6-5 and TRBJ2-3; 7 bases map to TRBD2. The CDR3 length is 14 residues. Germline V lookup: CDR1 MNHEY, CDR2 SVGAGI. V lost 2 bases and J lost 6; bases outside the gene matches: 5. As DNA, the CDR3 is TGTGCCAGCAGTTACGCCCGGGGGGAGGATACGCAGTATTTT. Protein: CASSYARGEDTQYF.

The rearrangement links TRBV30 to TRBJ2-5; 8 nucleotides match TRBD1. The J call is in doubt because the DNA end fits TRBJ2-7 better. The V gene's germline CDR1 is GTSNPN and CDR2 SVGIG (reference sequence). The CDR3 is made up of 12 amino acids. The CDR3 DNA reads TGTGCCAGTCAAACAGGGGGCTACGAGCAGTACTTC. This gives the protein CASQTGGYEQYF.

This clone has just a few counts. The chain uses TRBV7-2 and TRBJ2-7; no clear D. The CDR3 is made up of 12 amino acids. Germline V gene lookup returns CDR1 SGHTA and CDR2 FQGNSA. The ends were cut back, 6 bases at V and 4 bases at J, with 10 bases in the middle. The CDR3 sequence: CASSRPGYEQYF. CDR3 sequence (DNA): TGTGCCAGCAGTAGGCCAGGTTACGAGCAGTACTTC. Together with reference TRBV7-2 and TRBJ2-7, the CDR3 gives the full variable domain: GAGVSQSPSNKVTEKGKDVELRCDPISGHTALYWYRQSLGQGLEFLIYFQGNSAPDKSGLPSDRFSAERTGGSVSTLTIQRTQQEDSAVYLCASSRPGYEQYFGPGTRLTVT.

This clone was counted between two and nine times. The chain has TRBV18 and TRBJ1-5; D gene ambiguous. Trimming removed 3 bases from V and 7 bases from J, with 13 bases in between. This CDR3 region has 14 residues. Germline assignment: CDR1 KGHSH and CDR2 LQKENI. In DNA form, the CDR3 reads TGTGCCAGCTCACCGGGCTGGGGAGACCAGCCCCAGCATTTT. This codes for CASSPGWGDQPQHF.

This clone was seen a few times. The chain has TRBV18 and TRBJ1-2; 8 bases fit TRBD1. Germline V gene data show CDR1 as KGHSH and CDR2 as LQKENI. J was trimmed by 7 bases and V by 3 bases; bases with no gene match: 10. The CDR3 consists of 15 residues. The CDR3 is CASSPNDRGAGGYTF. The CDR3 DNA sequence: TGTGCCAGCTCACCTAACGACAGGGGAGCGGGTGGCTACACCTTC.

This chain uses TRBV19 with TRBJ2-7; 9 bases map to TRBD1. The ends lost 5 bases at V and 4 bases at J; junction bases unmatched: 12. The CDR3 has 16 amino acids. Germline CDR1 LNHDA, CDR2 SQIVND (reference sequence). The CDR3 loop reads CASSRSIQGANYEQYF. CDR3 bases: TGTGCCAGTAGTCGATCGATACAGGGGGCTAATTACGAGCAGTACTTC. Based on the CDR3 plus reference TRBV19 and TRBJ2-7, the full variable domain is DGGITQSPKYLFRKEGQNVTLSCEQNLNHDAMYWYRQDPGQGLRLIYYSQIVNDFQKGDIAEGYSVSREKKESFPLTVTSAQKNPTAFYLCASSRSIQGANYEQYFGPGTRLTVT.

This clone was found a few times. The chain links TRBV5-6 to TRBJ2-5, with 8 bases matching TRBD2. CDR1 and CDR2 (germline): SGHDT, YYEEEE. Trimming took 2 bases from V and 4 from J; bases not matched to a gene: 4. This CDR3 is built from 14 residues. Written as DNA, the CDR3 is TGTGCCAGCAGCTTCAGCGGGAGCGGAGAGACCCAGTACTTC. Amino acids: CASSFSGSGETQYF.

This clone was seen only a few times. The V and J genes are TRBV14 and TRBJ1-1; tentatively, D is TRBD1 (5 bases). This CDR3 region has 13 residues. Germline values: CDR1 SGHDN, CDR2 FVKESK. V was cut by 10 bases and J by 0 bases, with 12 bases left in between. CDR3 coding DNA: TGTGCCACCCGGAGGGGCCTGAACACTGAAGCTTTCTTT. This gives the protein CATRRGLNTEAFF.

The chain has TRBV2 and TRBJ2-3; TRBD2 aligns across 13 bases. The germline V gene encodes CDR1 SNHLY and CDR2 FYNNEI. The CDR3 consists of 18 residues. V gave up 7 bases and J gave up 0 bases; unmatched junction bases: 10. The CDR3 sequence is CASTAGTSGVASTDTQYF. CDR3 bases: TGTGCCAGCACCGCCGGGACTAGCGGGGTTGCTAGCACAGATACGCAGTATTTT.

This clone occurred a few times. V and J are TRBV9 and TRBJ1-2, with D maybe TRBD1 (5 bases). V lost 0 bases and J lost 8, with 11 bases in between. CDR3 size: 13 residues. CDR1 and CDR2 from the germline V gene are SGDLS and YYNGEE. CDR3 loop: CASSVGEGVGYTF. In DNA, the CDR3 is TGTGCCAGCAGCGTAGGGGAAGGGGTCGGCTACACCTTC.

V gene TRBV18 combines with J gene TRBJ1-3, with 9 bases fitting TRBD1. The J segment lost 5 bases and the V segment lost 3 bases, leaving 5 bases of the junction unmatched. The CDR3 consists of 15 residues. CDR1 is KGHSH, CDR2 LQKENI, per germline. The DNA of the CDR3 is TGTGCCAGCTCACCCCCCGGACAGGGGAGAAACACCATATATTTT. Amino acid sequence: CASSPPGQGRNTIYF.

The rearrangement joins TRBV5-4 to TRBJ2-4; 15 bases align to TRBD2. V gave up 4 bases and J gave up 7 bases; unmatched junction bases: 3. CDR1 is SGHNT and CDR2 is YYREEE in the germline V gene (reference sequence). CDR3 length: 15 amino acids. This CDR3 reads CASSDGLAGGNIQYF. CDR3 sequence (DNA): TGTGCCAGCAGCGACGGACTAGCGGGAGGGAACATTCAGTACTTC.

This clone has just a few counts. The rearrangement uses TRBV10-3 and TRBJ1-4; possibly TRBD1 for D (5 bases). The CDR3 has 13 amino acids. Trimming cost V 6 bases and J 5 bases, with 10 bases left between them. CDR1 ENHRY and CDR2 SYGVKD come from the germline V gene. As DNA, the CDR3 is TGTGCCATCAGGGGGGAGGACAATGAAAAACTGTTTTTT. Its translation: CAIRGEDNEKLFF.

The V gene is TRBV19, the J gene TRBJ1-2; a weak D match, TRBD1 (6 bases). The germline gives CDR1 LNHDA, CDR2 SQIVND (reference sequence). V lost 8 bases and J 7 bases, leaving 17 bases between the germline ends. This CDR3 region has 13 residues. The CDR3 nucleotides are TGTGCCAGTTCCCGACGGACAGAATTTGGCTACACCTTC. Translation: CASSRRTEFGYTF.

This clone was seen a handful of times. This chain connects TRBV2 to TRBJ1-2; unclear D gene. From germline, CDR1 is SNHLY and CDR2 FYNNEI. The CDR3 totals 13 residues. Trimming left V 6 bases short and J 3 bases short, with 11 bases between. CDR3 nucleotide sequence: TGTGCCAGCAGGAGGGATGAGGACTATGGCTACACCTTC. It is translated as CASRRDEDYGYTF.

The rearrangement joins TRBV6-4 to TRBJ2-6; possibly TRBD1 for D (6 bases). The V end lost 4 bases, the J end lost 0 bases, and 16 bases lay between the germline ends. CDR1 MRHNA and CDR2 SNTAGT come from the germline V gene. This CDR3 has 18 residues. This CDR3 is CASSVGRGHPSGANVLTF. CDR3 coding DNA: TGTGCCAGCAGTGTTGGCAGGGGCCATCCCTCTGGGGCCAACGTCCTGACTTTC.

The chain recombines TRBV6-6 with TRBJ1-2; D gene uncertain. CDR1 and CDR2 (germline): MNHNY, SVGAGI (reference sequence). V was clipped by 2 bases and J by 8 bases, with 6 bases between them. The CDR3 contains 11 residues. The CDR3, as DNA: TGTGCCAGCAGTTACGCGTACGGCTACACCTTC. It encodes CASSYAYGYTF.